A single sample gave rise to the 9 T cell receptor beta chains below, sequenced in a study of beta chain features in type 1 diabetes. As every portion of the isolated RNA was reverse transcribed, the sequencing read expressed TCRB transcripts. Some clones are missing from TCRdb's copy, which holds only in-frame ones; the method was immunoSEQ multiplex PCR. The sample includes about 210,000 clones, about a tenth seen only once; the top ten take 1% to 1.5%. Sequenced: central memory CD4+ T cells from blood. The receptors shown here come from a man aged 18 to 29 in good health.

The J gene is TRBJ2-5, the V gene TRBV5-1; perhaps TRBD1 as D (5 bases). This CDR3 is built from 13 residues. The germline V and J ends were trimmed by 2 bases and 3 bases, with 8 bases remaining between them. CDR1 is SGHRS and CDR2 is YFSETQ in the germline V gene. The CDR3 nucleotides are TGCGCCAGCAGCTTTGAAGGGGAAGAGACCCAGTACTTC. This sequence encodes CASSFEGEETQYF.

This clone was observed a handful of times. Written as DNA, the CDR3 is TGCGCCAGCAGCTCCGGGACAGGAGCCCAGAAACTGTTTTTT. Translation gives CASSSGTGAQKLFF. The chain is built from TRBV5-1 and TRBJ1-4; the match to TRBD1 covers 8 bases. Trimming removed 3 bases from V and 11 bases from J; junction bases left unmatched: 9. The CDR3 runs to 14 residues. Germline CDR1 and CDR2: SGHRS and YFSETQ.

The chain uses TRBV5-4 and TRBJ2-3; the D is unclear. The CDR3 is 16 residues long. Per germline, CDR1 SGHNT and CDR2 YYREEE (reference sequence). Trimming shortened V by 4 bases and J by 0 bases, and 15 bases separated the two germline ends. The DNA of the CDR3 is TGTGCCAGCAGCCGAGACGCGCTACCTAGCACAGATACGCAGTATTTT. Protein: CASSRDALPSTDTQYF.

This chain joins TRBV29-1 and TRBJ2-5; no clear D gene. The CDR3 is 12 residues long. Germline V gives CDR1 SQVTM, CDR2 ANQGSEA. V dropped 1 base and J dropped 5 bases, with 8 bases sitting between them. Written as DNA, the CDR3 is TGCAGCGTTGAAGCGAAGGGTGAGACCCAGTACTTC. It codes for CSVEAKGETQYF.

V is TRBV7-6 and J is TRBJ2-2, with TRBD1 as a possible D gene (5 bases). V lost 4 bases to trimming and J lost 4 bases, with 13 bases between them. CDR1 is SGHVS, CDR2 FNYEAQ, per germline. This CDR3 contains 15 residues. CDR3 nucleotide sequence: TGTGCCAGCAGCTCCCAGGGCGGCGTCACCGGGGAGCTGTTTTTT. It codes for CASSSQGGVTGELFF.

This clone appeared many times. The chain combines TRBV10-3 with TRBJ2-1; D call uncertain. Trimming stripped 1 base from V and 7 bases from J, with 5 bases between. Germline CDR1 reads ENHRY; CDR2 reads SYGVKD. The CDR3 sequence is 12 residues long. This CDR3 is CAISEFGNEQFF. CDR3 DNA: TGTGCCATCAGTGAGTTTGGGAATGAGCAGTTCTTC.

The V gene is TRBV7-9, the J gene TRBJ1-4; 7 bases align to TRBD1. The CDR3 extends over 15 amino acids. Germline V gives CDR1 SEHNR, CDR2 FQNEAQ (reference sequence). V lost 5 bases and J lost 2; bases outside the gene matches: 5. CDR3 sequence reads: CASSPQGGTNEKLFF. CDR3 DNA sequence: TGTGCCAGCAGCCCCCAGGGGGGGACTAATGAAAAACTGTTTTTT. Full variable domain (missing parts from reference TRBV7-9 and TRBJ1-4): DTGVSQNPRHKITKRGQNVTFRCDPISEHNRLYWYRQTLGQGPEFLTYFQNEAQLEKSRLLSDRFSAERPKGSFSTLEIQRTEQGDSAMYLCASSPQGGTNEKLFFGSGTQLSVL.

The chain couples TRBV6-6 to TRBJ2-3; D remains unclear. From germline, CDR1 is MNHNY and CDR2 SVGAGI (reference sequence). Trimming took off 0 bases at V and 5 bases at J, with 9 bases between the two ends. The CDR3 totals 14 residues. In nucleotides, the CDR3 is TGTGCCAGCAGTTACTCTACAGCACTAGATACGCAGTATTTT. The encoded protein is CASSYSTALDTQYF.

The chain recombines TRBV5-6 with TRBJ2-3; 7 bases map to TRBD1. Germline trimming cut 4 bases from V and 1 base from J; bases unmatched to any gene: 9. The CDR3 contains 16 residues. In germline, CDR1 is SGHDT, CDR2 YYEEEE. The CDR3 sequence: CASSRPGQRGTDTQYF. The CDR3 DNA follows: TGTGCCAGCAGCCGTCCGGGACAGCGAGGCACAGATACGCAGTATTTT.